The present T cell receptor beta chain was sequenced within a study of T cells after yellow fever vaccination (dated by TCRdb to the late 2010s). About the study as a whole: The SMART-Seq v4 Ultra Low Input RNA kit was used to prepare libraries from fractions with low cell numbers. To follow T-cell clones before and after primary and booster YFV17D yellow fever vaccination, bulk TCR alpha and beta repertoires were sequenced over time. Two healthy male donors made up the cohort, one aged 18 to 30 years and the other aged 30 to 39 years. Blood was drawn at multiple timepoints before and after primary and secondary immunization, with bulk PBMC replicates and cell subsets isolated.

The investigation overall reported the following: The secondary T-cell response was found to be weaker but faster than the primary response, with a peak reached on day 5 rather than on day 15. Because the study included only a couple of donors, the extent to which the findings can be generalized is limited. A small fraction of clonotypes appeared in both the CD4 and CD8 compartments, likely as a result of convergent recombination. Computational filtering was required because FACS-sorted repertoires could contain abundant contaminating clonotypes from the bulk population. After the booster, most of the clones that had expanded following primary vaccination were detected again (96% of CD4 and 88% of CD8), which suggests that memory was broadly maintained.

V is pruned by 0 bases and J by 9 bases, leaving 6 bases of the junction without a gene match. According to the germline V gene, CDR1 reads KGHDR and CDR2 reads SFDVKD. The CDR3 spans 16 residues, from the cysteine through the phenylalanine. Here the CDR3 DNA is all that survives: 48 bases in frame from base 1. In the case of this clonotype: Its cognate antigen has yet to be identified. Base qualities were left out, and no much larger clone turns up one base away.

Sequencing instrument: Illumina NovaSeq 6000. TCR cDNA was synthesized by 5'RACE template switching, which introduced a universal primer site and unique molecular identifiers. Priming of cDNA synthesis was performed from both the TCR alpha and TCR beta constant segments. Library amplification involved two PCR steps, and the second step added sample barcodes and sequencing adapters. Sequencing of libraries was performed on Illumina HiSeq 2500 (2x100 bp) or NovaSeq (2x150 bp). Turning to the authors' computational methods: MIGEC handled demultiplexing of reads and collapsing into UMI consensus sequences, while MiXCR performed V(D)J alignment. Clonotypes responding to the vaccine were identified with edgeR on replicate PBMC samples, with the criteria of FDR below 0.01 and a log2 fold change above 5 up to day 15. Each bulk clonotype was labeled CD4 or CD8 based on which sequenced repertoire, CD4 or CD8, contained the clonotype at higher abundance. TCRdb reprocessing: public reads trimmed at Q25 with fastp, clones called with MiXCR, in-frame beta chains kept. Merged by CDR3 protein, the rows form single entries marked with the most common genes and DNA. The V and J calls were not made by the authors but by TCRdb's processing. The sample table records around 100,000 distinct CDR3 sequences; around 5.5% of these occur just once. The biggest ten clones account for about two fifths of the sample.

The sample's treatment or condition label is to be understood as: live attenuated yellow fever vaccine strain. A standard Ficoll-Paque protocol was used to isolate PBMCs from peripheral blood. Dynabeads CD4 and CD8 positive selection kits were used to isolate CD4 and CD8 T-cell fractions. TriZol was used to extract RNA from bulk PBMCs, CD4 and CD8 fractions, and dextramer-positive and dextramer-negative fractions. The sequence was obtained from a man aged 18 to 29 who received the YFV17D yellow fever vaccine. The sequence is built from TRBV24-1 and TRBJ2-1, and TRBD1 matches 11 of the central bases. Sequencing used CD8+ T cells sorted from PBMCs, obtained 10 days after the yellow fever booster vaccination. Read as DNA, the sequence is TGTGCCACCAGTGATTTGGGGGGACAGGGGGAAGGTGAGCAGTTCTTC. The translation is CATSDLGGQGEGEQFF.